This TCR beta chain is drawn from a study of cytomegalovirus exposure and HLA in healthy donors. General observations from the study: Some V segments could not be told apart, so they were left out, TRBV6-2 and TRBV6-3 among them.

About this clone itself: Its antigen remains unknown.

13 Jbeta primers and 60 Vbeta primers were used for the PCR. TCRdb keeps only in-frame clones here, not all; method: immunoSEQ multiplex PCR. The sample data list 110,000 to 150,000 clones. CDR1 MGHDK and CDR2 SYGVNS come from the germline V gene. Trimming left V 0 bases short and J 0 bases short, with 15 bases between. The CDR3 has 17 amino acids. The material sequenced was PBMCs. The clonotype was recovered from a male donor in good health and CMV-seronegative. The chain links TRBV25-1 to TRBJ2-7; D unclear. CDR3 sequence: CASSEYSGPPSSYEQYF. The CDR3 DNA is TGTGCCAGCAGTGAATACTCAGGTCCACCGAGCTCCTACGAGCAGTACTTC.